This record covers a single T cell receptor (beta chain). The CDR3 is 14 residues long. V shed 3 bases, J shed 5 bases, and the junction held 3 bases outside the gene matches. CDR1 is SGHDT, CDR2 YYEEEE, per germline. This record comes from a study of blood T cell repertoires in COVID-19. Study as a whole: Acute and convalescent COVID-19 specimens originated in the United States, Italy and Spain. In each case, the material was cDNA or gDNA derived from T cells, B-cell-depleted T cells, or PBMCs.

Original processing notes: It was from reference gene primer amplification that nucleated cell counts were estimated. Some clones are missing from TCRdb's copy, which holds only in-frame ones; the method was immunoSEQ multiplex PCR. The V and J calls and the clone size are those of that table, but D and trimming were determined from the DNA. The table records some 140,000 clones, roughly 78% of them present only once. The sequenced sample was peripheral blood. The origin of this receptor is a man between 60 and 75 years old with acute or convalescent COVID-19. The rearrangement joins TRBV5-6 to TRBJ1-4, with 8 bases aligning to TRBD1. The CDR3 region is CASSWGQENEKLFF. The CDR3, as DNA: TGTGCCAGCAGCTGGGGACAGGAGAATGAAAAACTGTTTTTT.